One sample yielded the 31 T cell receptor beta chains listed below, sequenced in a study of T cell responses to AZD1222 COVID-19 vaccine. Here immunoSEQ multiplex PCR was the method, and the copy in TCRdb shows in-frame clones only, minus some. Among 110,000 to 150,000 clones, 88% were seen once, and the ten largest hold 3.1%. The source material was peripheral blood, sampled 28 days after the second AZD1222 dose. The receptor set was obtained from an adult who received the AZD1222 COVID-19 vaccine.

V gene TRBV4-3 combines with J gene TRBJ1-1; 9 bases are a match to TRBD1. This CDR3 region has 15 residues. V shed 3 bases, J shed 4 bases, and the junction held 6 bases outside the gene matches. CDR1 LGHNA and CDR2 YSLEER come from the germline V gene. The CDR3 here is CASSQRDRAVTEAFF. For the CDR3, the DNA is TGCGCCAGCAGCCAGCGGGACAGGGCAGTCACTGAAGCTTTCTTT.

The chain is built from TRBV7-3 and TRBJ2-3; weak D call: TRBD2 (5 bases). The ends were cut back, 5 bases at V and 3 bases at J, with 12 bases in the middle. Per the germline V gene, CDR1 is SGHTA and CDR2 is FQGTGA. This CDR3 contains 14 residues. CDR3 residues: CASSPSPGTDTQYF. The CDR3 DNA is TGTGCCAGCAGCCCATCACCGGGAACAGATACGCAGTATTTT.

This chain joins TRBV4-2 and TRBJ2-6, with D perhaps matching TRBD1 or TRBD2 (6 bases each). The CDR3 covers 16 residues. Trimming cost V 7 bases and J 2 bases, with 15 bases left between them. Germline V gives CDR1 LGHNA, CDR2 YNFKEQ. CDR3 sequence (DNA): TGTGCCAGCAAGGGGGGTGTTCCGACTGGGGCCAACGTCCTGACTTTC. Encoded protein: CASKGGVPTGANVLTF.

J is TRBJ1-2 and V is TRBV4-2; unclear D gene. The CDR3 has 14 residues. Looked up from germline, CDR1 is LGHNA and CDR2 is YNFKEQ. The V end was cut by 3 bases, the J end by 1 base, with 9 bases between. The CDR3 region is CASSHVWSNYGYTF. In DNA, the CDR3 is TGTGCCAGCAGCCACGTTTGGAGTAACTATGGCTACACCTTC.

This clone was counted once. The chain employs TRBV5-6 and TRBJ2-1, with D unclear. This CDR3 spans 11 amino acids. V was cut by 1 base and J by 7 bases, with 3 bases left in between. Germline values: CDR1 SGHDT, CDR2 YYEEEE. CDR3 sequence: CASSLQNEQFF. The CDR3, as DNA: TGTGCCAGCAGCTTGCAAAATGAGCAGTTCTTC.

This chain uses TRBV5-1 with TRBJ1-2, with D unclear. Trimming took 4 bases from V and 0 from J, leaving 13 bases between them. Germline V gene lookup returns CDR1 SGHRS and CDR2 YFSETQ. This CDR3 region has 15 residues. The CDR3 nucleotides are TGCGCCAGCAGCGGCGGACCTGACGCTAACTATGGCTACACCTTC. Its protein product is CASSGGPDANYGYTF.

This clone was found once. V is TRBV2 and J is TRBJ1-5, with TRBD1 matching over 12 bases. The CDR3 has 13 amino acids. Germline V gives CDR1 SNHLY, CDR2 FYNNEI. The ends lost 8 bases at V and 6 bases at J; junction bases unmatched: 2. CDR3 protein: CASGTGGSQPQHF. For the CDR3, the DNA is TGTGCCAGCGGGACAGGGGGCAGTCAGCCCCAGCATTTT.

The rearrangement joins TRBV20-1 to TRBJ2-3; tentative D call: TRBD1 (6 bases). Germline V CDR1 and CDR2: DFQATT, SNEGSKA (reference sequence). This CDR3 has 14 amino acids. Trimming left V 3 bases short and J 4 bases short, with 14 bases between. The CDR3 sequence: CSASRGFESDTQYF. CDR3 DNA sequence: TGCAGTGCTAGTAGGGGGTTTGAGTCAGATACGCAGTATTTT.

This clone is a singleton in its sample. DNA of the CDR3: TGTGCCAGTATCTATCGGCCCGAGGCGGGAAACACCATATATTTT. Translating gives CASIYRPEAGNTIYF. The rearrangement joins TRBV19 to TRBJ1-3; D call uncertain. The V gene's germline CDR1 is LNHDA and CDR2 SQIVND (reference sequence). Trimming removed 7 bases from V and 4 bases from J, with 17 bases in between. The CDR3 spans 15 residues.

V gene TRBV18 combines with J gene TRBJ2-1; D possibly corresponds to TRBD1 (5 bases). The CDR3 runs 16 residues. The germline gives CDR1 KGHSH, CDR2 LQKENI. Deletions cut 4 bases from V and 7 bases from J, with 20 bases between. In nucleotides, the CDR3 is TGTGCCAGCTCACTAAGGCCGAGCAGGGTTGAGAATGAGCAGTTCTTC. This codes for CASSLRPSRVENEQFF. The variable domain in full, with the rest retrieved from reference TRBV18 and TRBJ2-1, is NAGVMQNPRHLVRRRGQEARLRCSPMKGHSHVYWYRQLPEEGLKFMVYLQKENIIDESGMPKERFSAEFPKEGPSILRIQQVVRGDSAAYFCASSLRPSRVENEQFFGPGTRLTVL.

V gene TRBV28 combines with J gene TRBJ2-3; D perhaps matches TRBD1 (6 bases). Trimming shortened V by 3 bases and J by 4 bases, and 11 bases separated the two germline ends. This CDR3 is 14 amino acids long. Germline values: CDR1 MDHEN, CDR2 SYDVKM. The CDR3: CASSFPGAPDTQYF. The CDR3 coding sequence is TGTGCCAGCAGTTTTCCAGGGGCCCCAGATACGCAGTATTTT.

This clone has just one count. The chain combines TRBV2 with TRBJ1-6; possibly TRBD1 for D (5 bases). CDR1 is SNHLY and CDR2 is FYNNEI in the germline V gene. Trimming removed 9 bases from V and 9 bases from J, with 15 bases in between. The CDR3 consists of 13 residues. Here the CDR3 reads CARRGPRGSPLHF. DNA for the CDR3: TGTGCCAGGCGGGGACCAAGGGGTTCACCCCTCCACTTT. The full variable domain, with the rest looked up from reference TRBV2 and TRBJ1-6, is EPEVTQTPSHQVTQMGQEVILRCVPISNHLYFYWYRQILGQKVEFLVSFYNNEISEKSEIFDDQFSVERPDGSNFTLKIRSTKLEDSAMYFCARRGPRGSPLHFGNGTRLTVT.

This chain joins TRBV4-2 and TRBJ1-2; TRBD1 is a possible D gene (6 bases). Per germline, CDR1 LGHNA and CDR2 YNFKEQ. The V end was cut by 0 bases, the J end by 6 bases, with 11 bases between. CDR3 length equals 14 residues. This chain's CDR3 is CASSQDRGEDGYTF. The CDR3 coding sequence is TGTGCCAGCAGCCAAGACAGGGGAGAAGATGGCTACACCTTC.

This chain joins TRBV6-5 and TRBJ1-1; D is ambiguous. CDR1 MNHEY and CDR2 SVGAGI come from the germline V gene. V lost 1 base to trimming and J lost 3 bases, with 12 bases between them. CDR3 length: 15 amino acids. The CDR3 sequence is CASSYYSRRDTEAFF. The CDR3 DNA sequence: TGTGCCAGCAGTTACTATTCCAGGAGGGACACTGAAGCTTTCTTT.

The chain employs TRBV28 and TRBJ2-7, with unresolved D. This CDR3 spans 13 amino acids. Trimming left V 8 bases short and J 2 bases short, with 13 bases between. Germline CDR1 and CDR2: MDHEN and SYDVKM. CDR3 loop: CASHSDTAYEQYF. The CDR3 DNA sequence: TGTGCCAGCCATTCCGACACTGCCTACGAGCAGTACTTC.

The chain has TRBV18 and TRBJ1-4; D not certain. This CDR3 comprises 14 residues. V was shortened by 5 bases and J by 0 bases, with 7 bases between the two germline ends. Looked up from germline, CDR1 is KGHSH and CDR2 is LQKENI. The CDR3 DNA reads TGTGCCAGCTCAGCGGGCGCAACTAATGAAAAACTGTTTTTT. Protein sequence: CASSAGATNEKLFF.

The V and J genes are TRBV18 and TRBJ2-1, with D hard to call. This CDR3 spans 15 amino acids. V gave up 1 base and J gave up 0 bases, with 7 bases separating them. CDR1 is KGHSH, CDR2 LQKENI, per germline. The CDR3 DNA reads as TGTGCCAGCTCACCACTGAGGAGCTCCTACAATGAGCAGTTCTTC. Protein sequence: CASSPLRSSYNEQFF. The full variable domain, in which reference TRBV18 and TRBJ2-1 provide the parts outside the CDR3, is NAGVMQNPRHLVRRRGQEARLRCSPMKGHSHVYWYRQLPEEGLKFMVYLQKENIIDESGMPKERFSAEFPKEGPSILRIQQVVRGDSAAYFCASSPLRSSYNEQFFGPGTRLTVL.

This clone was picked up one time. The V call is TRBV7-3, the J call TRBJ2-3; D remains unclear. V was pared by 1 base and J by 5 bases, with 16 bases between. The CDR3 spans 16 residues. Germline lookup yields CDR1 SGHTA and CDR2 FQGTGA. The CDR3 DNA follows: TGTGCCAGCAGCTTAAAAGCTGCCGGGTCCCAAGATACGCAGTATTTT. Protein: CASSLKAAGSQDTQYF.

The chain employs TRBV28 and TRBJ2-2, with TRBD1 matching 7 bases. The CDR3 has 14 amino acids. V shed 3 bases and J 4 bases; nucleotides not matched to a gene: 2. Germline V gives CDR1 MDHEN, CDR2 SYDVKM. CDR3 sequence (DNA): TGTGCCAGCAGTTTTGACAGGGTCACCGGGGAGCTGTTTTTT. It specifies CASSFDRVTGELFF.

The rearrangement joins TRBV30 to TRBJ1-5; D possibly corresponds to TRBD1 (6 bases). The CDR3 totals 13 residues. Germline V CDR1 and CDR2: GTSNPN, SVGIG (reference sequence). Trimming took 3 bases from V and 8 from J, leaving 14 bases between them. The CDR3 bases are TGTGCCTGGAGCCCAGCTTCAGGGGAGCCCCAGCATTTT. This translates into CAWSPASGEPQHF. Drawing the rest from reference TRBV30 and TRBJ1-5, the complete variable domain is SQTIHQWPATLVQPVGSPLSLECTVEGTSNPNLYWYRQAAGRGLQLLFYSVGIGQISSEVPQNLSASRPQDRQFILSSKKLLLSDSGFYLCAWSPASGEPQHFGDGTRLSIL.

V is TRBV24-1 and J is TRBJ2-7; the D gene is possibly TRBD1 (5 bases). Deletions cut 6 bases from V and 4 bases from J, with 9 bases between. CDR1 KGHDR and CDR2 SFDVKD come from the germline V gene. The CDR3 is 12 residues long. The CDR3 loop reads CATSTKGYEQYF. CDR3 nucleotides: TGTGCCACCAGTACAAAGGGGTACGAGCAGTACTTC.

V is TRBV6-5 and J is TRBJ2-4; the match to TRBD2 covers 8 bases. Germline-derived CDR1 and CDR2 are MNHEY and SVGAGI. J gave up 7 bases and V 5 bases, and 10 bases lay outside the gene matches. The CDR3 is 15 residues long. Written as DNA, the CDR3 is TGTGCCAGCAGTACCGAGGAGCGGGAGAGTAACATTCAGTACTTC. This translates into CASSTEERESNIQYF.

The J gene is TRBJ1-4, the V gene TRBV5-5, with 8 bases fitting TRBD1. The CDR3 spans 14 residues. Trimming removed 4 bases from V and 7 bases from J; junction bases left unmatched: 6. Germline loops: CDR1 SGHKS, CDR2 YYEKEE (reference sequence). For the CDR3, the DNA is TGTGCCAGCAGCAGGGGACAGGAGGGTGAAAAACTGTTTTTT. Amino acids: CASSRGQEGEKLFF. Together with reference TRBV5-5 and TRBJ1-4, the CDR3 gives the full variable domain: DAGVTQSPTHLIKTRGQQVTLRCSPISGHKSVSWYQQVLGQGPQFIFQYYEKEERGRGNFPDRFSARQFPNYSSELNVNALLLGDSALYLCASSRGQEGEKLFFGSGTQLSVL.

This clone was seen a few times. The CDR3 spells CASSLFSETSGNTIYF. DNA for the CDR3: TGCGCCAGCAGCCTCTTTTCCGAGACCTCTGGAAACACCATATATTTT. The V and J genes are TRBV4-1 and TRBJ1-3; no clear D. V shed 4 bases and J shed 0 bases, with 13 bases lying between them. Germline V gene lookup returns CDR1 MGHRA and CDR2 YSYEKL. The length of the CDR3 is 16 residues.

In this sample, this clone turned up once. The chain couples TRBV7-3 to TRBJ2-1, with D unresolved. The germline V gene has CDR1 SGHTA and CDR2 FQGTGA. The ends were cut back, 4 bases at V and 0 bases at J, with 10 bases in the middle. The CDR3 sequence is 15 residues long. The DNA of the CDR3 is TGTGCCAGCAGCTCATCGCGGAGCTCCTACAATGAGCAGTTCTTC. As protein: CASSSSRSSYNEQFF.

The chain combines TRBV3-1 (or the pseudogene TRBV3-2) with TRBJ1-1, with a tentative D call TRBD1 (5 bases). The germline gives CDR1 LGHDT, CDR2 YNNKEL (reference sequence). V lost 0 bases to trimming and J lost 5 bases, with 10 bases between them. The CDR3 loop spans 14 amino acids. The CDR3 spells CASSQDRALTEAFF. The CDR3 DNA reads as TGTGCCAGCAGCCAAGACAGGGCGTTGACTGAAGCTTTCTTT.

The rearrangement joins TRBV27 to TRBJ2-2; the D gene is possibly TRBD1 (5 bases). In germline, CDR1 is MNHEY, CDR2 SMNVEV (reference sequence). The CDR3 is 16 amino acids. Trimming took 2 bases from V and 0 from J, leaving 10 bases between them. CDR3 sequence: CASSLMGRANTGELFF. CDR3 nucleotide sequence: TGTGCCAGCAGTTTAATGGGCAGGGCGAACACCGGGGAGCTGTTTTTT.

The chain recombines TRBV10-1 with TRBJ2-1; no definite D call. The CDR3 spans 16 residues. Germline CDR1 reads WNHNN; CDR2 reads SYGVQD (reference sequence). V was clipped by 0 bases and J by 2 bases, with 11 bases between them. This chain's CDR3 is CASSESRVGAYNEQFF. CDR3 nucleotides: TGCGCCAGCAGTGAGTCGCGAGTTGGAGCCTACAATGAGCAGTTCTTC.

The chain links TRBV30 to TRBJ1-5, with D maybe TRBD1 (5 bases). Germline V lookup: CDR1 GTSNPN, CDR2 SVGIG (reference sequence). Trimming pared 3 bases from V and 2 bases from J, leaving 14 bases between. This CDR3 has 15 residues. This CDR3 reads CAWSWGDLGNQPQHF. The CDR3 DNA follows: TGTGCCTGGAGCTGGGGGGATTTGGGCAATCAGCCCCAGCATTTT.

The chain has TRBV29-1 and TRBJ2-3; tentatively, D is TRBD1 or TRBD2 (5 bases each). Germline loops: CDR1 SQVTM, CDR2 ANQGSEA. This CDR3 has 13 residues. V dropped 7 bases and J dropped 0 bases, with 11 bases sitting between them. Written as DNA, the CDR3 is TGCAGCGGGGACGCTACTAGCACAGATACGCAGTATTTT. It translates to CSGDATSTDTQYF.

The chain is built from TRBV7-2 and TRBJ1-5; D perhaps matches TRBD1 (6 bases). CDR3 length equals 15 residues. From germline, CDR1 is SGHTA and CDR2 FQGNSA. Trimming removed 1 base from V and 2 bases from J, with 9 bases in between. The CDR3, as DNA: TGTGCCAGCAGCTTAGACAGGGCGGGCAATCAGCCCCAGCATTTT. Amino acid sequence: CASSLDRAGNQPQHF.